This T cell receptor beta chain was captured in a study of cytomegalovirus exposure and HLA in healthy donors (dated by TCRdb to about 2017). Regarding the research as a whole: An earlier analysis of roughly 570 of the donors reported approximately 280 Gb of sequence data and some 110 million unique TCR beta sequences obtained from around 170 million T cells. The later analysis used no new phenotypic data to find candidate immune exposures, relying instead on TCR beta sequences and their occurrence across donors. Every discovery cohort repertoire had been produced on one sequencing platform. An earlier analysis of 500 to 650 of the donors applied high-throughput TCR beta sequencing to assess whether each TCR beta V gene segment acted as functional or pseudogenic. The study combined high-throughput TCR immunosequencing, statistical association of individual TCRs with disease status, and machine learning to predict cytomegalovirus infection status. The study profiled the T cell repertoires of under 700 subjects by immunosequencing and related them to cytomegalovirus serostatus. Donor age, sex, ethnicity and CMV serostatus were compiled alongside the repertoire data. A later genetic analysis took genome-wide SNP genotypes for 398 of the 666 donors and used that subset as a discovery cohort. In addition to the first cohort of hundreds of subjects, a separate validation cohort of 100 to 150 different subjects was used. An early release that covered several hundred HLA-typed donors contained approximately 300 gigabases of sequencing data and about 84 million unique TCR sequences. Four to six DR-DQ haplotypes were handled as single units for association and clustering, since linkage in the cohort was strong. In a later analysis, previously published TCR beta repertoires from more than 500 donors were re-analyzed and high-resolution HLA genotyping was added so that TCR occurrence patterns could be studied. The number of donors typed differed by locus, with roughly 629-640 for A, B, C, DRB1 and DQB1, more than 500 for DQA1, over 600 for DPA1, and about 450 for DPB1. The aim of the study was to test whether cataloging public T cell receptors could identify signatures of past pathogen exposure. Among the roughly 400 genotyped donors, around 81% belonged to the genetic ancestry cluster associated with self-reported Caucasian donors. Among some 410 genotyped donors of the cohort, an average of roughly 240,000 unique TCR beta nucleotide sequences were sequenced per donor, around 20% of them non-productive. HLA typing included class I and class II loci at four-digit resolution.

Points on this clone: No antigen is known for it. Base-call qualities are not available, and no considerably larger clone is one nucleotide away.

The cohort was made up of roughly 670 healthy bone marrow donors. All cohort members were sampled while nominally healthy, although unrecorded immune exposures were likely present. The donor was CMV seronegative and was included in the group of a few hundred seronegative cohort members. A peripheral blood sample was provided by each donor, and peripheral blood mononuclear cells were used for TCR beta sequencing. The Qiagen DNeasy Blood Extraction Kit was used to extract genomic DNA from the blood cell samples. The library came from the immunoSEQ multiplex PCR assay. For the multiplex PCR, a mixture combining 60 forward primers for TCR Vbeta segments and 13 reverse primers for TCR Jbeta segments was used. The CDR3 region of rearranged TCR beta genes was amplified from genomic DNA by a multiplex PCR assay. The Illumina HiSeq System was used to sequence the amplified TCR beta libraries as 87-base-pair reads. The source study handled its data this way. In a later analysis, some 80 million unique TCR beta chains were counted across the approximately 640 repertoires, and roughly 9.9 million of these chains were shared by at least two donors. Raw reads were error-corrected and collapsed into unique sequences with a nearest-neighbor algorithm that merged closely related sequences to remove PCR and sequencing errors. CDR3 sequences were aligned to IMGT reference sequences to assign V, D and J gene segments. For a sequence to be retained, at least a six-nucleotide match to both a V gene segment and a J gene segment was required. A rearrangement counted as productive if the CDR3 had no stop codons and remained in frame with V and J, and every other rearrangement counted as non-productive. Following IMGT convention, CDR3 was defined as the stretch from the second conserved V-encoded cysteine to the conserved J-encoded phenylalanine. The earlier analysis of 587 of the donors excluded sequences that lacked an unambiguous match to a single V gene segment. In an earlier analysis of 500 to 750 of the donors, V segments were called functional above 56.7% productive rearrangements and were called segregating when the between-donor standard deviation exceeded 5%. A statistical classification framework was built to diagnose cytomegalovirus status from the catalog of TCR beta chain sequences. In a later analysis, TCR nucleotide sequences were compared against IMGT/GENE-DB human TR gene sequences so that V and J genes could be assigned. In a later analysis, CDR3 sequences and most-parsimonious VDJ recombination scenarios were assigned using the TCRdist pipeline. In a later analysis, each TCR beta chain was defined by its CDR3 amino acid sequence together with its V-gene family, and reads without a unique V-gene family were excluded. A later analysis removed over 500 highly shared, low-generation-probability nucleotide sequences to deal with suspected cross-contamination and a sequencing artifact. In a later analysis, a clonal expansion index was calculated for each public chain from normalized within-repertoire ranks of inferred template counts. In a later analysis, generation probabilities were computed with a VDJ recombination model fitted to out-of-frame rearrangements, and the resulting probabilities were checked against IGoR. Hypergeometric tests were used in a later analysis to score TCR-TCR, TCR-HLA and TCR-CMV co-occurrence, with a repertoire-size bias correction applied to the TCR pairs. In a later analysis, false discovery rates were estimated by permuting HLA or CMV assignments 20 times. A later analysis grouped co-occurring TCRs with DBSCAN, adding TCRdist sequence similarity when clustering within HLA-allele-positive subsets. Repertoires with fewer than 30,000 or more than 120,000 public chains were left out of co-occurrence clustering, as were a few repertoires with anomalous nucleotide sharing. Entries here come from immuneACCESS through TCRdb and include only in-frame sequences with V and J called. Some clones fail to appear in such tables; in the studies checked, an unresolved V gene covers under half of the shortfall, and the cause of the remainder is unknown. V and J calls and clone size are copied from that table; D and trimming were computed from the DNA. The table for this sample lists some 120,000 clones; 80% of them were counted only once. Just over 2.5% of the sample is held by the ten biggest clonotypes.

The germline V gene (reference sequence) yields GTSNPN for CDR1 and SVGIG for CDR2. From the cysteine up to the phenylalanine, the CDR3 has a length of 17 residues. Only the CDR3 region is kept as DNA, spanning 51 bases read in frame from base 1. V is pruned by 4 bases and J by 5 bases, leaving 13 bases of the junction without a gene match. Overall study results and their limits: A cluster of highly shared sequence variants was judged likely to represent a technical artifact of the sequencing pipeline. Because HLA typing was missing for some donors at each locus, association tests included only the typed subset. CMV serostatus was the only immune exposure information available for the cohort. According to a later analysis, parvovirus B19, influenza, CMV and Epstein-Barr virus appeared linked to several top co-occurrence clusters. Strong co-occurrence of HLA alleles, especially DR and DQ, made assigning TCR associations to individual alleles difficult. The authors suggested that the approach could potentially be extended to other disease states and immunological phenotypes. Over 15 rarely observed V segments, including chromosome 9 orphons, were excluded from the earlier analysis of about 500 of the donors because counts were too low. Most TCR sequences were seen in very few donors, while some public TCRs were found in many individuals. A later genetic analysis associated a missense DCLRE1C variant with V-gene and J-gene trimming of TCR beta chains, and an independent cohort replicated the association. According to a later analysis, most CMV-associated TCR beta chains appeared to be HLA-restricted, and the HLA associations seemed to be driven largely by CMV exposure. In this cohort, only TCR beta chains were sequenced, and detectable features were limited by the absence of alpha or paired-chain data. Some IMGT-functional V segments, including TRBV6-2 and TRBV6-3, could not be told apart with the 87-base-pair reads, so those segments were excluded. The classifier was reported to diagnose cytomegalovirus status with high specificity and sensitivity in both the original cohort and the validation cohort. A further reported finding was that TCR beta sequences accurately predicted the HLA-A and HLA-B alleles for most subjects in the first cohort. Linkage disequilibrium might explain the correlated functional status among segregating V segments, but an unknown experimental factor could not be ruled out. A later genetic analysis reported fewer N-insertions in productive TCRs among donors in an Asian-associated ancestry cluster than the approximately 700-donor mean. In vitro tests confirmed that three of the cytomegalovirus-associated TCR beta chains recognize cytomegalovirus antigens. In a later analysis, HLA-associated TCR beta chains showed more clonal expansion and lower generation probabilities than non-associated chains that were equally common. In the study, approximately 160 TCR beta chains were listed as associated with cytomegalovirus. Roughly uniform sequencing depth across donors was assumed in presence/absence analyses, although this assumption may not hold. At a false discovery rate of 0.05, a later analysis linked 16,000 or so TCR beta sequences to specific HLA alleles. In a later analysis, TCR association rates were found to vary across HLA loci, with the most associated TCRs seen for DRB1 alleles and the fewest for HLA-C alleles. In an earlier analysis of more than 500 of the donors, most TCR beta V segments appeared in productive rearrangements about 87% or about 30% of the time, broadly matching IMGT annotations.

The sequence was obtained from a man in his thirties or forties in good health and CMV-seronegative. Material for sequencing was PBMCs. The V and J segments used are TRBV30 and TRBJ2-2; 10 central bases correspond to TRBD1. The nucleotides are TGTGCCTGGATCCGGGGACAGGGGCTTTTAATGACCGGGGAGCTGTTTTTT. Its protein is CAWIRGQGLLMTGELFF.